Each of the 29 T cell receptor beta chains below was sequenced from the same sample in a study of OX40 agonist ivuxolimab in advanced cancers. Sequencing was performed with immunoSEQ multiplex PCR; in TCRdb, only in-frame clones are kept and a portion is missing. The repertoire holds about 66,000 clones, with 65% to 85% as singletons. The sequences come from CD4+ or CD8+ T cells sorted from blood, collected in a trial of the OX40 agonist ivuxolimab. All receptors come from an adult with an advanced solid tumor such as melanoma, head and neck, liver or kidney cancer.

This chain links TRBV4-3 with TRBJ2-3, with no clear D. The ends were cut back, 1 base at V and 0 bases at J, with 5 bases in the middle. This CDR3 region has 14 residues. Germline V gene lookup returns CDR1 LGHNA and CDR2 YSLEER. The CDR3 nucleotides are TGCGCCAGCAGCCAAGGACAAAGCACAGATACGCAGTATTTT. Translated: CASSQGQSTDTQYF.

The chain employs TRBV18 and TRBJ2-3; tentative D call: TRBD1 (5 bases). CDR1 and CDR2 from the germline V gene are KGHSH and LQKENI. Deletions cut 4 bases from V and 2 bases from J, with 16 bases between. The CDR3 covers 16 residues. The CDR3, as DNA: TGTGCCAGCTCACAAACGGCTAGTGGGGCCACAGATACGCAGTATTTT. Translated: CASSQTASGATDTQYF.

The chain couples TRBV7-6 to TRBJ2-1; the D gene could be TRBD1 or TRBD2 (6 bases each). Trimming took 0 bases from V and 8 from J, leaving 8 bases between them. Per the germline V gene, CDR1 is SGHVS and CDR2 is FNYEAQ. This CDR3 spans 13 amino acids. CDR3 residues: CASSLARGDEQFF. The CDR3 DNA reads TGTGCCAGCAGCTTAGCGAGGGGGGATGAGCAGTTCTTC.

The rearrangement links TRBV18 to TRBJ2-5; TRBD2 might be the D (5 bases). The CDR3 sequence is 14 residues long. The V and J ends lost 3 bases and 0 bases respectively, with 8 bases between them. Germline V lookup: CDR1 KGHSH, CDR2 LQKENI. The CDR3 region has the DNA TGTGCCAGCTCACCGGTAGCGTACCAAGAGACCCAGTACTTC. The encoded protein is CASSPVAYQETQYF.

The chain employs TRBV28 and TRBJ1-5, with TRBD1 identical over 8 bases. Germline CDR1 is MDHEN and CDR2 is SYDVKM. The CDR3 is 16 amino acids. The V and J ends lost 2 bases and 6 bases, in that order; junction bases with no gene match: 9. The CDR3 region is CASSLIGQGASQPQHF. In nucleotides, the CDR3 is TGTGCCAGCAGTTTAATAGGTCAGGGGGCATCTCAGCCCCAGCATTTT.

V gene TRBV20-1 combines with J gene TRBJ2-1; no clear D gene. CDR3 size: 11 residues. Germline CDR1 reads DFQATT; CDR2 reads SNEGSKA (reference sequence). The V and J ends lost 3 bases and 6 bases respectively, with 6 bases between them. CDR3 bases: TGCAGTGCTAGTAACTCCAATGAGCAGTTCTTC. As protein: CSASNSNEQFF.

The genes are TRBV19 and TRBJ2-3; D not resolved. V lost 1 base and J lost 4, with 15 bases in between. Germline V lookup: CDR1 LNHDA, CDR2 SQIVND (reference sequence). The CDR3 consists of 16 residues. The CDR3 DNA follows: TGTGCCAGTAGTATAGGCCCCACGGACCATTCAGATACGCAGTATTTT. Its translation: CASSIGPTDHSDTQYF. Filled out from reference TRBV19 and TRBJ2-3, the complete variable domain reads DGGITQSPKYLFRKEGQNVTLSCEQNLNHDAMYWYRQDPGQGLRLIYYSQIVNDFQKGDIAEGYSVSREKKESFPLTVTSAQKNPTAFYLCASSIGPTDHSDTQYFGPGTRLTVL.

The V call is TRBV7-9, the J call TRBJ1-6; D perhaps matches TRBD1 (5 bases). The CDR3 has 14 amino acids. Germline V CDR1 and CDR2: SEHNR, FQNEAQ (reference sequence). Trimming removed 4 bases at V and 11 bases at J, with 15 bases between. DNA of the CDR3: TGTGCCAGCAGCTCGTCGGGGGGGAGGCCACCCCTCCACTTT. Protein sequence: CASSSSGGRPPLHF.

The chain combines TRBV2 with TRBJ1-5, with 8 bases lining up with TRBD1. The CDR3 has 15 residues. Germline V gene lookup returns CDR1 SNHLY and CDR2 FYNNEI. The J segment lost 4 bases and the V segment lost 4 bases, leaving 6 bases of the junction unmatched. The DNA of the CDR3 is TGTGCCAGCAGTGTCGGGACAGGCCTTAATCAGCCCCAGCATTTT. This sequence encodes CASSVGTGLNQPQHF.

The chain carries TRBV6-5 and TRBJ2-2, with 12 bases fitting TRBD2. The CDR3 length is 15 residues. Germline V gene lookup returns CDR1 MNHEY and CDR2 SVGAGI. The trim removed 6 bases at V and 6 bases at J, leaving 5 bases unmatched. In DNA, the CDR3 is TGTGCCAGCAGATCTAGCGGGGGGGCCCCCGGGGAGCTGTTTTTT. It codes for CASRSSGGAPGELFF.

The chain couples TRBV19 to TRBJ2-3; 7 bases fit TRBD1. With V trimmed by 3 bases and J by 4 bases, 13 bases remained unmatched. The CDR3 is 17 residues long. Looked up from germline, CDR1 is LNHDA and CDR2 is SQIVND (reference sequence). As DNA, the CDR3 is TGTGCCAGTAGTATCCGACAGGGCTCAAAAAGGGCAGATACGCAGTATTTT. Amino acid sequence: CASSIRQGSKRADTQYF. Looking up the rest from reference TRBV19 and TRBJ2-3 gives the full variable domain: DGGITQSPKYLFRKEGQNVTLSCEQNLNHDAMYWYRQDPGQGLRLIYYSQIVNDFQKGDIAEGYSVSREKKESFPLTVTSAQKNPTAFYLCASSIRQGSKRADTQYFGPGTRLTVL.

The V gene is TRBV11-2, the J gene TRBJ2-6, with no clear D. This CDR3 comprises 17 residues. Germline V gene sequence: CDR1 SGHAT, CDR2 FQNNGV. Deletions cut 4 bases from V and 0 bases from J, with 13 bases between. CDR3 residues: CASSSYVLSSGANVLTF. CDR3 DNA: TGTGCCAGCAGCTCCTATGTTTTGAGCTCTGGGGCCAACGTCCTGACTTTC.

V is TRBV4-1 and J is TRBJ2-3; D possibly uses TRBD1 or TRBD2 (5 bases each). Germline CDR1 is MGHRA and CDR2 is YSYEKL. V was trimmed by 4 bases and J by 0 bases, leaving 17 bases between them. The CDR3 has 17 amino acids. In nucleotides, the CDR3 is TGCGCCAGCAGCCCCTCTTCCCCACGGGACAGCACAGATACGCAGTATTTT. It yields the protein CASSPSSPRDSTDTQYF.

This chain links TRBV5-6 with TRBJ2-7, with D perhaps matching TRBD1 (6 bases). The V gene's germline CDR1 is SGHDT and CDR2 YYEEEE. There are 16 residues in the CDR3. The V end was cut by 0 bases, the J end by 4 bases, with 17 bases between. CDR3 loop: CASSLGAGARIYEQYF. CDR3 sequence (DNA): TGTGCCAGCAGCTTGGGGGCAGGGGCAAGGATATACGAGCAGTACTTC.

The V gene is TRBV18, the J gene TRBJ2-1; D ambiguous. The germline CDR1 and CDR2 sequences are KGHSH and LQKENI. The CDR3 is 13 amino acids. V lost 2 bases, J lost 6 bases, and 8 bases lay in between. The CDR3 DNA is TGTGCCAGCTCACCATCGAATGGCAATGAGCAGTTCTTC. This sequence encodes CASSPSNGNEQFF.

V gene TRBV5-6 combines with J gene TRBJ1-5; D uncertain. The CDR3 sequence is 12 residues long. Germline CDR1 reads SGHDT; CDR2 reads YYEEEE. V was pared by 5 bases and J by 7 bases, with 10 bases between. The CDR3 loop is CASSGLRQPQHF. CDR3 in DNA: TGTGCCAGCAGTGGGTTGAGGCAGCCCCAGCATTTT.

The chain carries TRBV5-5 and TRBJ1-5, with 7 nucleotides matching TRBD1. V was clipped by 1 base and J by 4 bases; unmatched bases: 5. CDR3 length: 15 residues. CDR1 is SGHKS and CDR2 is YYEKEE in the germline V gene (reference sequence). The DNA of the CDR3 is TGTGCCAGCAGCTTGAGGACAGGTAGGAATCAGCCCCAGCATTTT. This translates into CASSLRTGRNQPQHF.

The chain recombines TRBV5-5 with TRBJ1-1; TRBD1 aligns across 7 bases. The V gene's germline CDR1 is SGHKS and CDR2 YYEKEE (reference sequence). The CDR3 sequence is 14 residues long. With V trimmed by 0 bases and J by 6 bases, 5 bases remained unmatched. The DNA for the CDR3 is TGTGCCAGCAGCTTGGAACAGGGGAGGTCTGAAGCTTTCTTT. Translating it yields CASSLEQGRSEAFF.

The chain recombines TRBV7-6 with TRBJ2-7; 7 nucleotides line up with TRBD2. Germline values: CDR1 SGHVS, CDR2 FNYEAQ. J gave up 0 bases and V 5 bases, and 7 bases lay outside the gene matches. The length of the CDR3 is 15 residues. The DNA of the CDR3 is TGTGCCAGCAGCCCCCGAGCGGGGAGCTCCTACGAGCAGTACTTC. Translating it yields CASSPRAGSSYEQYF.

This chain connects TRBV19 to TRBJ2-1; tentative D call: TRBD1 (6 bases). The CDR3 is 14 residues long. Germline loops: CDR1 LNHDA, CDR2 SQIVND (reference sequence). V lost 6 bases, J lost 5 bases, and 14 bases lay in between. Here the CDR3 reads CASRVGTRHNEQFF. For the CDR3, the DNA is TGTGCCAGTAGGGTCGGGACACGGCACAATGAGCAGTTCTTC.

This clone has a single count. The chain couples TRBV19 to TRBJ1-4; D gene unclear. Trimming shortened V by 7 bases and J by 7 bases, and 16 bases separated the two germline ends. The CDR3 spans 14 residues. CDR1 and CDR2 from the germline V gene are LNHDA and SQIVND (reference sequence). The DNA of the CDR3 is TGTGCCAGTAAGGTCGGAGGGTTGGCTGAAAAACTGTTTTTT. Translated: CASKVGGLAEKLFF.

The V call is TRBV9, the J call TRBJ1-1; possibly TRBD1 for D (5 bases). The CDR3 covers 20 residues. Per the germline V gene, CDR1 is SGDLS and CDR2 is YYNGEE. Trimming shortened V by 0 bases and J by 1 base, and 25 bases separated the two germline ends. DNA for the CDR3: TGTGCCAGCAGCGTAGCGACCGGGACCCATCCACCGTCCTCGAACACTGAAGCTTTCTTT. Translated, it gives CASSVATGTHPPSSNTEAFF.

The CDR3 DNA reads as TGCAGCGTTGAGGACACAGGTTTGAACACTGAAGCTTTCTTT. This translates into CSVEDTGLNTEAFF. V and J are TRBV29-1 and TRBJ1-1; TRBD1 is a possible D gene (5 bases). This CDR3 is 14 amino acids long. The germline gives CDR1 SQVTM, CDR2 ANQGSEA. Between the trimmed V and J ends, which lost 3 bases and 0 bases, there was a span of 11 bases.

The chain combines TRBV19 with TRBJ2-5; D is possibly TRBD2 (5 bases). The germline V gene encodes CDR1 LNHDA and CDR2 SQIVND (reference sequence). Deletions cut 5 bases from V and 5 bases from J, with 12 bases between. The CDR3 spans 13 residues. CDR3 sequence: CASSSTSRETQYF. The CDR3 DNA is TGTGCCAGTAGTTCAACTAGTAGGGAGACCCAGTACTTC.

The chain combines TRBV7-3 with TRBJ2-3, with D uncertain. Germline V gives CDR1 SGHTA, CDR2 FQGTGA. V was shortened by 4 bases and J by 0 bases, with 5 bases between the two germline ends. CDR3 length: 13 amino acids. The CDR3 spells CASSSPSTDTQYF. The CDR3 DNA reads as TGTGCCAGCAGCTCCCCTAGCACAGATACGCAGTATTTT.

In this sample, this clone turned up a few times. The chain employs TRBV7-8 and TRBJ1-2; a weak D match, TRBD1 (5 bases). Looked up from germline, CDR1 is SGHVS and CDR2 is FQNEAQ. V lost 2 bases and J lost 6, with 13 bases in between. This CDR3 is 14 amino acids long. The CDR3 region has the DNA TGTGCCAGCAGCTTACTGCAGGGAGAGGATGGCTACACCTTC. It is translated as CASSLLQGEDGYTF. Combining the CDR3 with reference TRBV7-8 and TRBJ1-2 gives the whole variable domain GAGVSQSPRYKVAKRGQDVALRCDPISGHVSLFWYQQALGQGPEFLTYFQNEAQLDKSGLPSDRFFAERPEGSVSTLKIQRTQQEDSAVYLCASSLLQGEDGYTFGSGTRLTVV.

The chain recombines TRBV7-9 with TRBJ1-6; D gene unclear. Germline V gene lookup returns CDR1 SEHNR and CDR2 FQNEAQ (reference sequence). The CDR3 has 16 residues. V shed 5 bases and J shed 9 bases, with 20 bases lying between them. The CDR3 sequence: CASSPSPPGMGSPLHF. The CDR3 DNA follows: TGTGCCAGCAGCCCGTCCCCTCCTGGGATGGGTTCACCCCTCCACTTT.

The gene calls are TRBV7-3 and TRBJ1-2, with D tentatively TRBD1 (5 bases). This CDR3 region has 13 residues. With 5 bases removed from V and 8 bases from J, the gap between germline ends came to 15 bases. The germline V gene encodes CDR1 SGHTA and CDR2 FQGTGA. CDR3 nucleotides: TGTGCCAGCAGCCCAGGCGGGGCTTGGGGCTACACCTTC. The encoded protein is CASSPGGAWGYTF.

This chain connects TRBV2 to TRBJ1-6; perhaps TRBD1 as D (5 bases). The CDR3 consists of 17 residues. Germline V lookup: CDR1 SNHLY, CDR2 FYNNEI. V gave up 7 bases and J gave up 0 bases, with 16 bases separating them. Here the CDR3 reads CASKRGPRSSYNSPLHF. DNA of the CDR3: TGTGCCAGCAAACGGGGCCCCAGGAGCTCCTATAATTCACCCCTCCACTTT. Full variable domain (outside the CDR3, taken from reference TRBV2 and TRBJ1-6): EPEVTQTPSHQVTQMGQEVILRCVPISNHLYFYWYRQILGQKVEFLVSFYNNEISEKSEIFDDQFSVERPDGSNFTLKIRSTKLEDSAMYFCASKRGPRSSYNSPLHFGNGTRLTVT.